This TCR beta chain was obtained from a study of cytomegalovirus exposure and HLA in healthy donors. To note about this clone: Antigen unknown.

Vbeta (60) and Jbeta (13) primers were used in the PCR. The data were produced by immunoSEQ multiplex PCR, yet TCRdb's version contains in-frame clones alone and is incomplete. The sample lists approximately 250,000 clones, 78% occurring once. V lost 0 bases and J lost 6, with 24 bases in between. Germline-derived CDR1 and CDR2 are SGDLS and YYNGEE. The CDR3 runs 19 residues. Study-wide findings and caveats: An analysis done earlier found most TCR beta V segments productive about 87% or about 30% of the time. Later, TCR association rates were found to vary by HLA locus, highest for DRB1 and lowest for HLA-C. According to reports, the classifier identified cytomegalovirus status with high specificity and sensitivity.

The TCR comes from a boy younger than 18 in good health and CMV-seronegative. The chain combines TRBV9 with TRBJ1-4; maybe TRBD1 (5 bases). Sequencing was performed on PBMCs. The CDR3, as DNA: TGTGCCAGCAGCGTAGGAATCGGCTCGGGACGGGGGGGTTATGAAAAACTGTTTTTT. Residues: CASSVGIGSGRGGYEKLFF.